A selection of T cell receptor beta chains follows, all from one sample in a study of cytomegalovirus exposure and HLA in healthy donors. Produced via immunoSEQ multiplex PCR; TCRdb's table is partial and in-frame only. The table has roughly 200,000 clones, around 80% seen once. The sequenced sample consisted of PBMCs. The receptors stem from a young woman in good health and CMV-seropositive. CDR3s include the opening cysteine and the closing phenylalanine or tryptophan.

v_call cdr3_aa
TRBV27 CASSRGLENTGELFF
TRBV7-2 CASSYRFAETNTEAFF
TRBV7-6 CASSSGERTEAFF
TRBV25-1 CASSVGTATSNYGYTF
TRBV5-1 CASSYRGSGSTDTQYF
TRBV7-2 CASSPWRGNQPQHF
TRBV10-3 CAISSSGSSYNEQFF
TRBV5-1 CASSYGTGVRETQYF
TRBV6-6 CASSCNRGGTEAFF
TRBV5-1 CASKGIGANYGYTF
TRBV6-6 CASRRTPGSREQFF
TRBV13 CARTRYGGLAGGRNTDTQYF
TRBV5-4 CASSSRDRGNEQFF
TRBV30 CAWSWGRAGGYTF
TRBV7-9 CASRGGRHEQFF
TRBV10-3 CAISDTELMINEKLFF
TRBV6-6 CASSLGDEQYF
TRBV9 CASSVAQGAYEQYF
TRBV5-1 CASSMGTSGRWEDTQYF
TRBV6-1 CAGGTDLMNTEAFF
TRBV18 CASSPNKGGEQYF
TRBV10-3 CAISESGSGRTYNEQFF
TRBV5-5 CASSIGLAGASEQFF
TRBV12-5 CASGLGWPDPSYEQYF
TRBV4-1 CASSHLGLAGSSNEQFF
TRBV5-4 CASMGGGQAYGYTF
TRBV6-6 CASSYGSGLRNTIYF
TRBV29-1 CSVAPGVGQGANVLTF
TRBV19 CASTGGVSYNEQFF
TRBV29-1 CSGGEGGSNYGYTF
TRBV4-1 CASSQGFGPNYGYTF
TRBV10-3 CAITTGMRQEAFF
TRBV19 CASSHLPGQANSPLHF
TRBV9 CASSAGGRNEQFF
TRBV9 CASSVGGLALDTQYF
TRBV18 CASSPPGLARNEQFF
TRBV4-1 CASSQDWAGEGEQYF
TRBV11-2 CASSMQGAGELFF
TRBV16 CASSLPGHQETQYF
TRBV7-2 CASSLGLAGGSREQYF
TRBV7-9 CASSLAQGYEQYF
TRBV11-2 CASSPGLAGPSSYNEQFF
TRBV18 CASSPLRTSNTGELFF
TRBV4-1 CASSRPLGSPTNEKLFF
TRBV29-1 CSVGQDEAFF
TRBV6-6 CASKQGNTEAFF
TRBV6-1 CASSDNLGQFATNEKLFF
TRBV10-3 CAISDLSLGKREGGTDTQYF
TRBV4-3 CASSQGVSSTDTQYF
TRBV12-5 CASAPLSSGELFF
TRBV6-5 CASNLNEQFF
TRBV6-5 CASSLQGDVTDTQYF
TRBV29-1 CSVRQGAGGYTF